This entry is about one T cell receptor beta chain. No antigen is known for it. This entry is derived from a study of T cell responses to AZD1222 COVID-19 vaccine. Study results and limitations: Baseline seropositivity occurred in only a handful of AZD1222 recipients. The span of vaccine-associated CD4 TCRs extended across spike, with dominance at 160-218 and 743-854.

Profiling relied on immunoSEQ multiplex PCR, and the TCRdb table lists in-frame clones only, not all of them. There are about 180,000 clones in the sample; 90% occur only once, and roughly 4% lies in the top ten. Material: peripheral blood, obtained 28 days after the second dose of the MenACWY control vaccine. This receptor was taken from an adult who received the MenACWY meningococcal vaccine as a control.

Here the CDR3 DNA reads TGTGCCAGCTCACAGGGATATAGCAATCAGCCCCAGCATTTT. It is translated as CASSQGYSNQPQHF. V usage is TRBV5-6 and J usage is TRBJ1-5, with D perhaps TRBD1 (6 bases). The V end lost 7 bases, the J end lost 0 bases, and 11 bases lay between the germline ends. Germline V gives CDR1 SGHDT, CDR2 YYEEEE. The CDR3 consists of 14 residues.